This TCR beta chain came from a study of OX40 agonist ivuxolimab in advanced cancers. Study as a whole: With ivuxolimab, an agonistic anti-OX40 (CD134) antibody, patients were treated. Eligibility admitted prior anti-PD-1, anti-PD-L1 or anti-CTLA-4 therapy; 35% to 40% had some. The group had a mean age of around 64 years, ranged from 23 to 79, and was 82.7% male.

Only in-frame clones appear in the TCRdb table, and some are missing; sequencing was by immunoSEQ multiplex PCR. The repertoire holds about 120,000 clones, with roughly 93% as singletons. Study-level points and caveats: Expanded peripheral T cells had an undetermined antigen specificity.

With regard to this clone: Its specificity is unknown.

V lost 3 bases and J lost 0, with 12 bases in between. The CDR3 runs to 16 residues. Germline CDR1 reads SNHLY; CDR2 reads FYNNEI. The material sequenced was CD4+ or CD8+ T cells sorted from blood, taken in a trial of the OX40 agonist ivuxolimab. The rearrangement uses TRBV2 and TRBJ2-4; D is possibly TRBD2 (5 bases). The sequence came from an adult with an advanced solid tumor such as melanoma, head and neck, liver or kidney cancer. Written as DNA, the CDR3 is TGTGCCAGCAGTGATCTGGCTAGCCCAGCCAAAAACATTCAGTACTTC. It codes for CASSDLASPAKNIQYF.